This T cell receptor beta chain was recorded in a study of T cells in women clearing cervical HPV infection. Study-wide results and limits: Richness differences could reflect unmeasured T-cell content per sample.

V lost 5 bases, J lost 4 bases, and 12 bases stayed unmatched. Germline V gene data show CDR1 as SGHTA and CDR2 as FQGTGA. CDR3 length: 16 amino acids. With regard to this clone: As yet, its antigen is unknown. The read falls 3 residues short of the CDR3 end, and the missing part is taken from the germline J gene.

TCR beta CDR3 amplified by multiplex PCR from approximately 1,200 ng genomic DNA. The protocol was immunoSEQ multiplex PCR, while the TCRdb copy is restricted to in-frame clones and leaves out a portion. The table for this sample gives nearly 35,000 clones. The clonotype comes from a woman between 18 and 75 years old with a cervical HPV16 infection that either progressed to CIN3+ or cleared (not recorded which). The source material was blood buffy coat. The rearrangement joins TRBV7-3 to TRBJ2-5, with 8 positions matching TRBD2. The CDR3 DNA, read in part, is TGTGCCAGCAGCCTCAACGGTGCGGGGGGCGCAGAGACC. This gives the protein CASSLNGAGGAET. The full CDR3 reads CASSLNGAGGAETQYF. The whole variable domain, remainder taken from reference TRBV7-3 and TRBJ2-5, is GAGVSQTPSNKVTEKGKYVELRCDPISGHTALYWYRQSLGQGPEFLIYFQGTGAADDSGLPNDRFFAVRPEGSVSTLKIQRTERGDSAVYLCASSLNGAGGAETQYFGPGTRLLVL.